This T cell receptor beta chain was documented in a study of long-term antiretroviral therapy in people with HIV. Germline lookup yields CDR1 ENHRY and CDR2 SYGVKD. V dropped 8 bases and J dropped 4 bases, with 19 bases sitting between them. CDR3 size: 15 residues. The content of samples before DNA extraction was roughly 1-10 million cryopreserved PBMC. Investigators performed immunoSEQ version v3.0 at survey level. Sequencing used immunoSEQ multiplex PCR; TCRdb keeps in-frame clones, though not all of them. This table holds under 30,000 clones, around 96% found once. Overall study results and limits: Against controls, HIV repertoires showed narrower ranges of CDR3 length. Collection of the blood took place between the mid-2000s and the late 2010s. The ART regimens in use then may have been less effective than current ones.

Remarks on this clone: Its antigen is currently unknown.

The clonotype comes from a man aged 30 to 39 with HIV. This chain links TRBV10-3 with TRBJ2-3, with unresolved D. The sequenced sample was unsorted PBMCs, obtained more than 6 years after starting antiretroviral therapy. In DNA form, the CDR3 reads TGTGCCATCCACGGCTCGGGTACGACCGCAGATACGCAGTATTTT. Translation gives CAIHGSGTTADTQYF.